Sequencing of this TCR beta chain was carried out in a study of spatial heterogeneity in lung cancer. Findings and caveats of the study: Tumor mutation count correlated with how many alpha and beta TCRs expanded intratumorally.

Germline lookup yields CDR1 SQVTM and CDR2 ANQGSEA. The CDR3 covers 13 residues. V lost 4 bases, J lost 4 bases, and 4 bases stayed unmatched. From the 5' RACE reads, TCRdb called clonotypes with MiXCR, one entry per CDR3 protein. The profile shows about 3,000 distinct CDR3 sequences, 5% to 7.5% of them singletons. Time point indicated: sample taken at primary tumor resection. In regard to this clonotype: Its antigen is still unknown. This beta chain is a stray sequence in a library constructed for alpha chains; its clone size is not meaningful.

Specimen: lung tumor tissue, collected at surgery. The clonotype was recovered from a male donor with early-stage non-small cell lung cancer. The chain employs TRBV29-1 and TRBJ2-3; 8 nucleotides align to TRBD2. In DNA form, the CDR3 reads TGCAGCGTTGGGACTAGCCCCCCAGATACGCAGTATTTT. Encoded protein: CSVGTSPPDTQYF.